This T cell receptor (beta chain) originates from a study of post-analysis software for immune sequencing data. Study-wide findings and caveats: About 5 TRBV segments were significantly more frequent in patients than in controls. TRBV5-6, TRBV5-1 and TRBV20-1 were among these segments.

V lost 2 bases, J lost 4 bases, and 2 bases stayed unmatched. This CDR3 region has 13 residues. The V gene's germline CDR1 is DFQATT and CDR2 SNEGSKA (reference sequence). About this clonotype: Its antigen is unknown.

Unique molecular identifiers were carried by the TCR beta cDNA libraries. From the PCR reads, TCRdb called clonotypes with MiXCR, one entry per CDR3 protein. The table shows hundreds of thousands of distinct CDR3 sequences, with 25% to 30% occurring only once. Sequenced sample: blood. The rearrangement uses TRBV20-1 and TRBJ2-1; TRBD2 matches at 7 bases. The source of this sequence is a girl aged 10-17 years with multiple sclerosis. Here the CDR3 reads CSARKREYNEQFF. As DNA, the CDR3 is TGCAGTGCTAGAAAGCGGGAATACAATGAGCAGTTCTTC.